Listed below are T cell receptor beta chains from one sample, sequenced in a study of blood T cell repertoires in COVID-19. The method was immunoSEQ multiplex PCR; TCRdb's version includes in-frame clones alone and lacks a portion of them. The data show 300,000 to 350,000 clones, roughly 89% seen once. Sequences were obtained from PBMCs or T cells enriched from blood (not recorded which). The receptors here all came from a woman aged 18-29 years with acute COVID-19. Each CDR3 is given with its conserved first and last residue. The order of the fields is D gene, V gene, J gene, clone size, CDR3 protein, CDR3 DNA. A D gene is named only where the DNA matches it firmly. Expanded clones are given a class, and other clones once, few, many or no size at all.

d_gene: TRBD1; v_gene: TRBV7-9; j_gene: TRBJ2-1; abundance: .; CDR3aa: CASSPRQGEPIAGNEQFF; CDR3nt: TGTGCCAGCAGCCCAAGACAGGGGGAACCAATAGCGGGCAATGAGCAGTTCTTC
d_gene: .; v_gene: TRBV28; j_gene: TRBJ1-4; abundance: .; CDR3aa: CASSLSRNEKLFF; CDR3nt: TGTGCCAGCAGTTTAAGCAGGAATGAAAAACTGTTTTTT
d_gene: .; v_gene: TRBV15; j_gene: TRBJ1-3; abundance: .; CDR3aa: CATSRAIKPGNTIYF; CDR3nt: TGTGCCACCAGCAGAGCCATTAAGCCTGGAAACACCATATATTTT
d_gene: TRBD1; v_gene: TRBV29-1; j_gene: TRBJ1-5; abundance: .; CDR3aa: CSVRQGGNQPQHF; CDR3nt: TGCAGCGTACGACAGGGGGGAAATCAGCCCCAGCATTTT
d_gene: TRBD2; v_gene: TRBV28; j_gene: TRBJ2-1; abundance: once; CDR3aa: CASSPTGTIDNEQFF; CDR3nt: TGTGCCAGCAGTCCCACCGGGACTATCGACAATGAGCAGTTCTTC
d_gene: .; v_gene: TRBV18; j_gene: TRBJ2-1; abundance: .; CDR3aa: CASSPPWAGDVDNEQFF; CDR3nt: TGTGCCAGCTCACCACCTTGGGCAGGGGACGTGGATAATGAGCAGTTCTTC
d_gene: .; v_gene: TRBV12-3/TRBV12-4; j_gene: TRBJ2-1; abundance: .; CDR3aa: CASSSVLQFF; CDR3nt: TGTGCCAGCAGCTCCGTTCTGCAGTTCTTC
d_gene: .; v_gene: TRBV15; j_gene: TRBJ2-1; abundance: few; CDR3aa: CATSSEKLFDEQFF; CDR3nt: TGTGCCACCAGCAGCGAAAAGCTATTCGATGAGCAGTTCTTC
d_gene: TRBD1; v_gene: TRBV9; j_gene: TRBJ1-1; abundance: .; CDR3aa: CASSLTGEWTEAFF; CDR3nt: TGTGCCAGCAGCTTGACAGGGGAATGGACTGAAGCTTTCTTT
d_gene: .; v_gene: TRBV28; j_gene: TRBJ1-4; abundance: once; CDR3aa: CASSPETPLRGEKLFF; CDR3nt: TGTGCCAGCAGCCCGGAGACTCCTCTTAGAGGTGAAAAACTGTTTTTT
d_gene: TRBD2; v_gene: TRBV2; j_gene: TRBJ2-3; abundance: .; CDR3aa: CASRSGIGGRADTQYF; CDR3nt: TGTGCCAGCAGATCCGGAATCGGCGGGAGGGCAGATACGCAGTATTTT
d_gene: TRBD2; v_gene: TRBV29-1; j_gene: TRBJ2-1; abundance: .; CDR3aa: CSVTSGSGSGAYNEQFF; CDR3nt: TGCAGCGTGACTAGCGGTAGCGGGAGTGGGGCCTACAATGAGCAGTTCTTC
d_gene: TRBD2; v_gene: TRBV2; j_gene: TRBJ2-7; abundance: .; CDR3aa: CASSNGLAGAGEQYF; CDR3nt: TGTGCCAGCTCCAACGGACTAGCGGGAGCAGGCGAGCAGTACTTC
d_gene: TRBD1; v_gene: TRBV18; j_gene: TRBJ1-5; abundance: .; CDR3aa: CASSPPPGGREQPQHF; CDR3nt: TGTGCCAGCTCACCCCCACCAGGGGGCCGGGAACAGCCCCAGCATTTT
d_gene: .; v_gene: TRBV2; j_gene: TRBJ1-1; abundance: .; CDR3aa: CASQGGEMRINTEAFF; CDR3nt: TGTGCCAGCCAAGGGGGGGAAATGCGGATAAACACTGAAGCTTTCTTT
d_gene: TRBD2; v_gene: TRBV9; j_gene: TRBJ2-5; abundance: .; CDR3aa: CASSVGTSGFQETQYF; CDR3nt: TGTGCCAGCAGCGTCGGGACTAGCGGGTTCCAAGAGACCCAGTACTTC
d_gene: .; v_gene: TRBV2; j_gene: TRBJ1-2; abundance: .; CDR3aa: CASSEMDRSYGYTF; CDR3nt: TGTGCCAGCAGTGAAATGGACAGAAGTTATGGCTACACCTTC
d_gene: TRBD2; v_gene: TRBV6-5; j_gene: TRBJ2-2; abundance: .; CDR3aa: CASSYGLAGGELFF; CDR3nt: TGTGCCAGCAGTTACGGACTAGCCGGCGGGGAGCTGTTTTTT
d_gene: .; v_gene: TRBV18; j_gene: TRBJ1-2; abundance: few; CDR3aa: CASSATGGTKVGYTF; CDR3nt: TGTGCCAGCTCGGCTACGGGGGGGACCAAGGTCGGCTACACCTTC
d_gene: .; v_gene: TRBV30; j_gene: TRBJ1-5; abundance: .; CDR3aa: CAWSIGQGTQPQHF; CDR3nt: TGTGCCTGGAGTATTGGTCAGGGGACTCAGCCCCAGCATTTT
d_gene: .; v_gene: TRBV6-6; j_gene: TRBJ1-1; abundance: .; CDR3aa: CASSYMGLTEAFF; CDR3nt: TGTGCCAGCAGTTATATGGGGCTAACTGAAGCTTTCTTT
d_gene: TRBD2; v_gene: TRBV10-3; j_gene: TRBJ2-3; abundance: .; CDR3aa: CAIRQLAGSTDTQYF; CDR3nt: TGTGCCATCAGGCAACTAGCGGGGTCCACAGATACGCAGTATTTT
d_gene: .; v_gene: TRBV6-5; j_gene: TRBJ1-1; abundance: .; CDR3aa: CASSPGTPSTEAFF; CDR3nt: TGTGCCAGCAGTCCCGGGACACCGAGTACTGAAGCTTTCTTT
d_gene: .; v_gene: TRBV18; j_gene: TRBJ2-2; abundance: .; CDR3aa: CASSPRQGNTGELFF; CDR3nt: TGTGCCAGCTCACCACGCCAGGGGAACACCGGGGAGCTGTTTTTT
d_gene: .; v_gene: TRBV19; j_gene: TRBJ1-2; abundance: .; CDR3aa: CASSIVAGLHYGYTF; CDR3nt: TGTGCCAGTAGTATAGTAGCAGGGCTACACTATGGCTACACCTTC
d_gene: .; v_gene: TRBV6-5; j_gene: TRBJ1-5; abundance: .; CDR3aa: CASSYLRGPNQPQHF; CDR3nt: TGTGCCAGCAGTTATCTCAGGGGACCCAATCAGCCCCAGCATTTT
d_gene: TRBD1; v_gene: TRBV7-9; j_gene: TRBJ1-1; abundance: .; CDR3aa: CASSPQTGVNTEAFF; CDR3nt: TGTGCCAGCAGCCCCCAGACAGGGGTGAACACTGAAGCTTTCTTT
d_gene: .; v_gene: TRBV28; j_gene: TRBJ2-5; abundance: .; CDR3aa: CASSSPVGAETQYF; CDR3nt: TGTGCCAGCAGTTCCCCTGTGGGGGCAGAGACCCAGTACTTC
d_gene: TRBD1; v_gene: TRBV4-2; j_gene: TRBJ1-3; abundance: .; CDR3aa: CASSLDRDSSGNTIYF; CDR3nt: TGTGCCAGCAGCCTCGACAGGGATTCCTCTGGAAACACCATATATTTT
d_gene: TRBD1; v_gene: TRBV5-1; j_gene: TRBJ2-1; abundance: .; CDR3aa: CASSRRQGPGQGEFF; CDR3nt: TGCGCCAGCAGCCGACGACAAGGTCCGGGACAGGGGGAGTTCTTC
d_gene: TRBD2; v_gene: TRBV6-2/TRBV6-3; j_gene: TRBJ2-3; abundance: .; CDR3aa: CASRPGLASDTQYF; CDR3nt: TGTGCCAGCAGACCTGGACTAGCCTCAGATACGCAGTATTTT
d_gene: TRBD1; v_gene: TRBV19; j_gene: TRBJ2-6; abundance: .; CDR3aa: CASIGDRGRSGANVLTF; CDR3nt: TGTGCCAGTATCGGGGACAGGGGGCGATCTGGGGCCAACGTCCTGACTTTC
d_gene: .; v_gene: TRBV27; j_gene: TRBJ2-7; abundance: .; CDR3aa: CASSPRTPPSYEQYF; CDR3nt: TGTGCCAGCAGTCCCCGGACTCCCCCCTCCTACGAGCAGTACTTC
d_gene: .; v_gene: TRBV7-2; j_gene: TRBJ2-7; abundance: .; CDR3aa: CASSLGQGISEQYF; CDR3nt: TGTGCCAGCAGCTTAGGGCAGGGGATTTCTGAGCAGTACTTC
d_gene: TRBD1; v_gene: TRBV24-1; j_gene: TRBJ1-4; abundance: .; CDR3aa: CATSDSYRGGGEKLFF; CDR3nt: TGTGCCACCAGTGATTCGTACAGGGGAGGAGGTGAAAAACTGTTTTTT
d_gene: .; v_gene: TRBV30; j_gene: TRBJ2-1; abundance: .; CDR3aa: CAWNGGLYNEQFF; CDR3nt: TGTGCCTGGAACGGGGGGCTCTACAATGAGCAGTTCTTC
d_gene: TRBD1; v_gene: TRBV14; j_gene: TRBJ2-6; abundance: .; CDR3aa: CASRGTDRRRSGANVLTF; CDR3nt: TGTGCCAGCCGAGGGACAGATAGAAGGCGCTCTGGGGCCAACGTCCTGACTTTC
d_gene: TRBD2; v_gene: TRBV9; j_gene: TRBJ2-5; abundance: .; CDR3aa: CASSVSSGETQYF; CDR3nt: TGTGCCAGCAGCGTATCTAGCGGGGAGACCCAGTACTTC
d_gene: .; v_gene: TRBV3-1/TRBV3-2; j_gene: TRBJ2-1; abundance: .; CDR3aa: CASSRGGKYNEQFF; CDR3nt: TGTGCCAGCAGCCGGGGCGGGAAATACAATGAGCAGTTCTTC
d_gene: .; v_gene: TRBV28; j_gene: TRBJ1-2; abundance: .; CDR3aa: CASSFPSDRTNYGYTF; CDR3nt: TGTGCCAGCAGTTTCCCCTCCGACAGGACCAACTATGGCTACACCTTC
d_gene: .; v_gene: TRBV28; j_gene: TRBJ1-5; abundance: .; CDR3aa: CASSLTRDRQYSNQPQHF; CDR3nt: TGTGCCAGCAGTTTAACCCGCGACAGGCAGTATAGCAATCAGCCCCAGCATTTT
d_gene: TRBD1; v_gene: TRBV30; j_gene: TRBJ1-6; abundance: .; CDR3aa: CAWSVWGTGSSPLHF; CDR3nt: TGTGCCTGGAGTGTTTGGGGGACAGGGAGCTCACCCCTCCACTTT
d_gene: .; v_gene: TRBV7-3; j_gene: TRBJ2-1; abundance: .; CDR3aa: CASSLMAGRNEQFF; CDR3nt: TGTGCCAGCAGCTTAATGGCGGGAAGAAATGAGCAGTTCTTC
d_gene: .; v_gene: TRBV3-1/TRBV3-2; j_gene: TRBJ1-1; abundance: .; CDR3aa: CASSQWDTSNTEAFF; CDR3nt: TGTGCCAGCAGCCAATGGGACACATCGAACACTGAAGCTTTCTTT
d_gene: .; v_gene: TRBV28; j_gene: TRBJ1-5; abundance: once; CDR3aa: CASRLGSRGNQPQHF; CDR3nt: TGTGCCAGCAGGTTGGGCAGCCGAGGGAATCAGCCCCAGCATTTT
d_gene: .; v_gene: TRBV28; j_gene: TRBJ1-2; abundance: many; CDR3aa: CASHPIANYGYTF; CDR3nt: TGTGCCAGTCACCCTATTGCTAACTATGGCTACACCTTC
d_gene: .; v_gene: TRBV5-4; j_gene: TRBJ2-2; abundance: .; CDR3aa: CASSLGGSGELFF; CDR3nt: TGTGCCAGCAGCTTGGGTGGCAGCGGGGAGCTGTTTTTT
d_gene: TRBD1; v_gene: TRBV3-1/TRBV3-2; j_gene: TRBJ1-1; abundance: .; CDR3aa: CASSPNDRGLNTEAFF; CDR3nt: TGTGCCAGCAGCCCCAATGACAGGGGGTTGAACACTGAAGCTTTCTTT
d_gene: .; v_gene: TRBV7-8; j_gene: TRBJ2-5; abundance: .; CDR3aa: CASRQVQGVQETQYF; CDR3nt: TGTGCCAGCAGACAAGTACAGGGCGTACAAGAGACCCAGTACTTC
d_gene: .; v_gene: TRBV27; j_gene: TRBJ1-1; abundance: .; CDR3aa: CASSLGRWNTEAFF; CDR3nt: TGTGCCAGCAGTTTGGGGAGGTGGAACACTGAAGCTTTCTTT
d_gene: .; v_gene: TRBV5-8; j_gene: TRBJ1-1; abundance: .; CDR3aa: CASSSPSEARTEAFF; CDR3nt: TGTGCCAGCAGCTCCCCATCTGAGGCGCGAACTGAAGCTTTCTTT
d_gene: TRBD1; v_gene: TRBV9; j_gene: TRBJ1-2; abundance: .; CDR3aa: CASSVDGTGGSGYGYTF; CDR3nt: TGTGCCAGCAGCGTAGACGGGACAGGGGGTTCTGGCTATGGCTACACCTTC